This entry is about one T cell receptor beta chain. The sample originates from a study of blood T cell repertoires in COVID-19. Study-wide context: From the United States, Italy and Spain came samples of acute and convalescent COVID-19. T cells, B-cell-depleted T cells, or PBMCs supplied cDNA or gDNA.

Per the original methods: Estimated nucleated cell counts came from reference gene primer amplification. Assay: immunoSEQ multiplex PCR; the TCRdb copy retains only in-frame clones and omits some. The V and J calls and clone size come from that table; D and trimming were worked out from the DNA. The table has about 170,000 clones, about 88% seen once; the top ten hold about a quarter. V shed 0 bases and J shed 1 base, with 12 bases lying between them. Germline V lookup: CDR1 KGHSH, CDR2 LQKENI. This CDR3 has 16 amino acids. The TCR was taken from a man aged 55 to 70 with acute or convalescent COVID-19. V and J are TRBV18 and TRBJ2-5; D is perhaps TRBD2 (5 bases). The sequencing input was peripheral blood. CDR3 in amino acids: CASSPPSGSGQETQYF. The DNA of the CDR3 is TGTGCCAGCTCACCACCGTCGGGGAGCGGCCAAGAGACCCAGTACTTC.